Reported below is one T cell receptor (beta chain). Its cognate antigen has yet to be identified. The record has no base qualities; no much larger clone is one base away. The data originate from a study of cytomegalovirus exposure and HLA in healthy donors (TCRdb year 2017). Broadly, across the study: The 650 to 750 repertoires of the first cohort and the 110 or so validation repertoires were produced on the same platform, according to a later analysis. In addition to the first cohort of 666 subjects, a separate validation cohort of 120 different subjects was used. The study combined high-throughput TCR immunosequencing, statistical association of individual TCRs with disease status, and machine learning to predict cytomegalovirus infection status. The study was designed to test whether signatures of past pathogen exposure could be identified by cataloging public T cell receptors. Broad study findings and their caveats: A later analysis had no HLA typing for the validation cohort, so co-occurrence there was scored across all 110 or so repertoires. The classifier was reported to diagnose cytomegalovirus status with high specificity and sensitivity in both the original and validation cohorts. According to the authors, the approach could potentially be generalized to other disease states and immunological phenotypes. A few of the identified cytomegalovirus-associated TCR beta chains were confirmed in vitro to be specific for cytomegalovirus antigens. Of the cluster scores, approximately 94% were above 0 in a later analysis, which found that TCRs clustered in the first cohort also tended to co-occur in the approximately 130 validation repertoires. The study gave a list of more than 150 TCR beta chains associated with cytomegalovirus. Most TCR sequences were observed very rarely across donors, whereas some public TCRs were present in many individuals.

The donors belonged to the validation cohort of over a hundred subjects, which was separate from the roughly 670-subject first cohort. Receptor libraries were prepared by the immunoSEQ multiplex PCR assay. Under the source paper's analysis protocol: A statistical classification framework was built for diagnosing cytomegalovirus status from the catalog of TCR beta chain sequences. What TCRdb holds here is the immuneACCESS table cut down to in-frame rearrangements. Part of the clones is not present; checked against another copy, under half of the missing clones reflect an unresolved V gene, and the others are unexplained. V and J calls and clone size are those listed in that table; D and trimming were worked out from the DNA. The sample yields some 190,000 clones; around nine tenths were counted once. The top ten clones comprise around 7.2% of the sample. The germline V gene supplies CDR1 SGHTA and CDR2 FQGNSA. The V end gives up 1 base and the J end 2 bases, leaving 8 bases in the junction not matched to a gene. From the cysteine through the phenylalanine, the CDR3 covers 16 amino acids. The kept DNA is CDR3 alone, 48 bases in frame from the first base.

The sequenced sample consisted of PBMCs. This clonotype originated in a man aged 25-45 years in good health and CMV-seropositive. This chain joins TRBV7-2 to TRBJ2-7, with TRBD2 matching 7 junction bases. In nucleotides, the sequence is TGTGCCAGCAGCTTAGAAAACCCGGGAGGAGCCTACGAGCAGTACTTC. Its translation reads: CASSLENPGGAYEQYF.